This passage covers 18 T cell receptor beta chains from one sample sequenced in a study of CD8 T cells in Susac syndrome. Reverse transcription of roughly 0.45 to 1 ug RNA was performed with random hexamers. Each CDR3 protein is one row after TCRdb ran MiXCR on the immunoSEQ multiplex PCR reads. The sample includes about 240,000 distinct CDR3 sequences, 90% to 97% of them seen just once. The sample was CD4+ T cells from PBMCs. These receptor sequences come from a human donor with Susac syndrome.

The CDR3 protein is CSARARGRGRTEAFF. The CDR3 DNA is TGCAGTGCTAGAGCCCGGGGCAGGGGGAGAACTGAAGCTTTCTTT. This chain links TRBV20-1 with TRBJ1-1; TRBD1 matches 7 bases. J was trimmed by 5 bases and V by 1 base; bases with no gene match: 10. Germline values: CDR1 DFQATT, CDR2 SNEGSKA (reference sequence). The CDR3 totals 15 residues.

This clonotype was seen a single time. The chain's CDR3 is CASSQVGLAGLEQYF. The CDR3 coding sequence is TGTGCCAGCAGCCAAGTGGGACTAGCGGGACTCGAGCAGTACTTC. The chain links TRBV3-1 to TRBJ2-7; 13 bases fit TRBD2. Germline CDR1 LGHDT, CDR2 YNNKEL (reference sequence). This CDR3 is 15 amino acids long. Germline trimming cut 1 base from V and 6 bases from J; bases unmatched to any gene: 3.

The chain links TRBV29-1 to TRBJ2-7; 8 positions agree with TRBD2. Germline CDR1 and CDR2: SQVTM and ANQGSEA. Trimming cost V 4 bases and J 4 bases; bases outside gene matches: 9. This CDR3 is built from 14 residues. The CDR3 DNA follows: TGCAGCGTTGCTACAGCGGGGGTTGGATACGAGCAGTACTTC. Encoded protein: CSVATAGVGYEQYF.

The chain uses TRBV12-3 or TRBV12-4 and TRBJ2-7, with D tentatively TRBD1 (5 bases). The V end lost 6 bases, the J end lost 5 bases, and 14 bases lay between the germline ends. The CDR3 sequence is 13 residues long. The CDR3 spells CASSRLSGNEQYF. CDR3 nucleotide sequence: TGTGCCAGCAGCCGGTTATCAGGGAACGAGCAGTACTTC.

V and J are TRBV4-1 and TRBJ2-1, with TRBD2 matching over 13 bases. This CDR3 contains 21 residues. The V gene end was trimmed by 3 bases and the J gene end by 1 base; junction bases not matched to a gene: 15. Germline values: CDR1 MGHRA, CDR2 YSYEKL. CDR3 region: CASSQAKGLAGYSGSYNEQFF. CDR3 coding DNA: TGCGCCAGCAGCCAGGCTAAGGGACTAGCGGGATACAGTGGGTCCTACAATGAGCAGTTCTTC.

DNA of the CDR3: TGTGCCAGCAGTTTAAGTAGCCTTGAGCAGTACTTC. This codes for CASSLSSLEQYF. This sequence joins TRBV28 and TRBJ2-7; D not certain. Germline loops: CDR1 MDHEN, CDR2 SYDVKM. The CDR3 length is 12 residues. V lost 2 bases and J lost 7, with 9 bases in between.

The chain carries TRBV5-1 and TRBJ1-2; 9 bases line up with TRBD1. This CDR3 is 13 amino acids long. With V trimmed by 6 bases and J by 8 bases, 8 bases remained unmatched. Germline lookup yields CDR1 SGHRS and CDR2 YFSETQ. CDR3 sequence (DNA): TGCGCCAGCACGGCACAGGGGGCAGAAGGCTACACCTTC. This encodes CASTAQGAEGYTF.

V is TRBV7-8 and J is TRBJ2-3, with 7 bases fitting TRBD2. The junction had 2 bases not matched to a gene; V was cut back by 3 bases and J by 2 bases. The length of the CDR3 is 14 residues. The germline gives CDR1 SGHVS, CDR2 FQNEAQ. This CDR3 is CASSLGGNTDTQYF. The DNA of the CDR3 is TGTGCCAGCAGCTTGGGGGGGAACACAGATACGCAGTATTTT. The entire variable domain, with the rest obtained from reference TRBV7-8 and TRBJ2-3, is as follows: GAGVSQSPRYKVAKRGQDVALRCDPISGHVSLFWYQQALGQGPEFLTYFQNEAQLDKSGLPSDRFFAERPEGSVSTLKIQRTQQEDSAVYLCASSLGGNTDTQYFGPGTRLTVL.

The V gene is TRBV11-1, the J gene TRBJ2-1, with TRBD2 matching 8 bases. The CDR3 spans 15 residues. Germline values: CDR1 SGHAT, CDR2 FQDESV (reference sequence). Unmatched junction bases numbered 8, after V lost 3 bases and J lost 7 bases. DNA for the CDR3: TGTGCCAGCAGCTTTTACGGGAGGGCCGGTAATGAGCAGTTCTTC. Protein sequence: CASSFYGRAGNEQFF.

The CDR3 region has the DNA TGCAGTGCTAGAGCCCCTTTTCCGTATGGCGCGAGCACTGAAGCTTTCTTT. It encodes CSARAPFPYGASTEAFF. The V gene is TRBV20-1, the J gene TRBJ1-1; D ambiguous. The germline CDR1 and CDR2 sequences are DFQATT and SNEGSKA (reference sequence). V shed 1 base and J shed 4 bases, with 22 bases lying between them. This CDR3 is 17 amino acids long.

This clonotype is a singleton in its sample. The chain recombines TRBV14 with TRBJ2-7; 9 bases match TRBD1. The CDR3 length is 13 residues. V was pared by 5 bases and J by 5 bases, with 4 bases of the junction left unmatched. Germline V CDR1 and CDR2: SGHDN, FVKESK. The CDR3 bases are TGTGCCAGCAGCTTACGGGACAGGGACGAGCAGTACTTC. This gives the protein CASSLRDRDEQYF.

The CDR3 spells CSAQPGLAGAREYF. In nucleotides, the CDR3 is TGCAGTGCTCAACCGGGACTAGCGGGAGCCCGTGAGTACTTC. V gene TRBV20-1 combines with J gene TRBJ2-5; the match to TRBD2 covers 14 bases. The trim removed 5 bases at V and 12 bases at J, leaving 11 bases unmatched. The CDR3 length is 14 residues. CDR1 and CDR2 (germline): DFQATT, SNEGSKA (reference sequence).

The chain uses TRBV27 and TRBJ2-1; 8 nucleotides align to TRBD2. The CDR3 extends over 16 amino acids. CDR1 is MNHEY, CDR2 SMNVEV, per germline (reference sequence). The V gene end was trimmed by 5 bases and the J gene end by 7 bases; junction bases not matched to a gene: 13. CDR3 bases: TGTGCCAGCAGTCCCCCCCCGGGACTAGTTCGGAATGAGCAGTTCTTC. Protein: CASSPPPGLVRNEQFF.

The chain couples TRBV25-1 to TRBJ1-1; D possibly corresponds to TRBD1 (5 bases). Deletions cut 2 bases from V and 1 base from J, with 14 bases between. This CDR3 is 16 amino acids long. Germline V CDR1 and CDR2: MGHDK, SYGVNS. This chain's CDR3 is CASSELPNGGNTEAFF. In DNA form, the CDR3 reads TGTGCCAGCAGTGAACTACCAAACGGGGGGAACACTGAAGCTTTCTTT.

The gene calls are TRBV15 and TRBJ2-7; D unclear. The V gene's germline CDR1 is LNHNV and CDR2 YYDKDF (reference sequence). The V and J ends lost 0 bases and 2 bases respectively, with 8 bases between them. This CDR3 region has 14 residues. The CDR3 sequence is CATSREAATYEQYF. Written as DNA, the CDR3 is TGTGCCACCAGCAGAGAGGCAGCGACCTACGAGCAGTACTTC.

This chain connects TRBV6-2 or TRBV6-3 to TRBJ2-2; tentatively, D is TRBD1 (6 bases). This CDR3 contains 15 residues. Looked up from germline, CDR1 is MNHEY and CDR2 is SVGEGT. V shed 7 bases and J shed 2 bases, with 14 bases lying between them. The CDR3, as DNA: TGTGCCAGCATCGACAGGCGGGTAAACACCGGGGAGCTGTTTTTT. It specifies CASIDRRVNTGELFF.

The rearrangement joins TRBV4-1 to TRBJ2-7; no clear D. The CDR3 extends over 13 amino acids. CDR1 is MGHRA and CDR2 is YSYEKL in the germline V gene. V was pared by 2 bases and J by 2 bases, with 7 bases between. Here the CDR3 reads CASSQIGTYEQYF. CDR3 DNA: TGCGCCAGCAGCCAAATAGGGACCTACGAGCAGTACTTC.

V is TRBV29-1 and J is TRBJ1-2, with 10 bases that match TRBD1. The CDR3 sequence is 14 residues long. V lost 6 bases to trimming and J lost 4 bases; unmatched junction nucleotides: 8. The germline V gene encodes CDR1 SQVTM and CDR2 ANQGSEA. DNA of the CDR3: TGCAGCGTCCGGACAGGGGGGGTAACCTATGGCTACACCTTC. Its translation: CSVRTGGVTYGYTF. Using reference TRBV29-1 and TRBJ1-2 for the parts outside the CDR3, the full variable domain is SAVISQKPSRDICQRGTSLTIQCQVDSQVTMMFWYRQQPGQSLTLIATANQGSEATYESGFVIDKFPISRPNLTFSTLTVSNMSPEDSSIYLCSVRTGGVTYGYTFGSGTRLTVV.